Presented here are 16 T cell receptor beta chains from one specimen sequenced in a study of OX40 agonist ivuxolimab in advanced cancers. TCRdb keeps only in-frame clones here, not all; method: immunoSEQ multiplex PCR. The sample lists roughly 20,000 clones, roughly 80% occurring once. Source: CD4+ or CD8+ T cells sorted from blood, taken in a trial of the OX40 agonist ivuxolimab. The source of these receptors is an adult with an advanced solid tumor such as melanoma, head and neck, liver or kidney cancer.

The chain has TRBV5-1 and TRBJ2-2, with TRBD2 matching 15 bases. Germline V gives CDR1 SGHRS, CDR2 YFSETQ. The CDR3 extends over 17 amino acids. With V trimmed by 3 bases and J by 3 bases, 3 bases remained unmatched. CDR3 nucleotides: TGCGCCAGCAGCTGGACTAGCGGGAGGGCCGACACCGGGGAGCTGTTTTTT. Protein sequence: CASSWTSGRADTGELFF.

The chain has TRBV30 and TRBJ1-1; TRBD1 aligns across 12 bases. Germline CDR1 is GTSNPN and CDR2 is SVGIG (reference sequence). After removal of 3 bases from V and 4 bases from J, the junction contained 12 bases not matched to a gene. The CDR3 is 17 amino acids. CDR3 protein: CAWRAWDRGLGGTEAFF. CDR3 bases: TGTGCCTGGAGGGCTTGGGACAGGGGGCTGGGAGGCACTGAAGCTTTCTTT.

The chain combines TRBV7-8 with TRBJ2-1; D could derive from TRBD1 or TRBD2 (5 bases each). The CDR3 spans 17 residues. Trimming left V 1 base short and J 4 bases short, with 17 bases between. Looked up from germline, CDR1 is SGHVS and CDR2 is FQNEAQ. The CDR3 here is CASSLVGVGAGYNEQFF. The CDR3 bases are TGTGCCAGCAGCTTAGTCGGGGTCGGGGCAGGTTACAATGAGCAGTTCTTC. The full variable domain, in which reference TRBV7-8 and TRBJ2-1 provide the parts outside the CDR3, is GAGVSQSPRYKVAKRGQDVALRCDPISGHVSLFWYQQALGQGPEFLTYFQNEAQLDKSGLPSDRFFAERPEGSVSTLKIQRTQQEDSAVYLCASSLVGVGAGYNEQFFGPGTRLTVL.

The genes are TRBV7-2 and TRBJ2-7; D perhaps matches TRBD1 (5 bases). Germline V gene data show CDR1 as SGHTA and CDR2 as FQGNSA. CDR3 length: 12 amino acids. V lost 5 bases and J lost 5, with 10 bases in between. CDR3 sequence reads: CASSARTNEQYF. The CDR3 coding sequence is TGTGCCAGCAGCGCACGGACAAACGAGCAGTACTTC.

This clone was picked up a small number of times. The rearrangement joins TRBV15 to TRBJ2-7; D gene ambiguous. This CDR3 is built from 14 residues. Trimming left V 2 bases short and J 2 bases short, with 10 bases between. Germline V gives CDR1 LNHNV, CDR2 YYDKDF (reference sequence). For the CDR3, the DNA is TGTGCCACCAGCAGAACCCGAGGCGCCTACGAGCAGTACTTC. Amino acid sequence: CATSRTRGAYEQYF.

V usage is TRBV19 and J usage is TRBJ2-1, with a possible D match to TRBD1 (5 bases). Per the germline V gene, CDR1 is LNHDA and CDR2 is SQIVND (reference sequence). V lost 2 bases and J lost 2, with 10 bases in between. The CDR3 has 15 residues. For the CDR3, the DNA is TGTGCCAGTAGTATAACGGCAGGGCCCTACAATGAGCAGTTCTTC. This gives the protein CASSITAGPYNEQFF. Full variable domain (missing parts from reference TRBV19 and TRBJ2-1): DGGITQSPKYLFRKEGQNVTLSCEQNLNHDAMYWYRQDPGQGLRLIYYSQIVNDFQKGDIAEGYSVSREKKESFPLTVTSAQKNPTAFYLCASSITAGPYNEQFFGPGTRLTVL.

This clone came up a few times. The chain has TRBV10-3 and TRBJ2-3, with unresolved D. This CDR3 is 11 amino acids long. Per the germline V gene, CDR1 is ENHRY and CDR2 is SYGVKD. V was clipped by 2 bases and J by 3 bases, with 0 bases between them. The CDR3: CAISETDTQYF. The CDR3 DNA follows: TGTGCCATCAGTGAGACAGATACGCAGTATTTT.

This clone appeared a single time. The chain has TRBV7-2 and TRBJ2-3; 9 bases match TRBD1. With V trimmed by 4 bases and J by 2 bases, 7 bases remained unmatched. Germline CDR1 and CDR2: SGHTA and FQGNSA. The CDR3 covers 16 residues. Here the CDR3 DNA reads TGTGCCAGCAGCTCACAGGGGGCGCTGACCACAGATACGCAGTATTTT. Protein product: CASSSQGALTTDTQYF.

The V and J genes are TRBV4-3 and TRBJ1-6; no reliable D call. The V end lost 5 bases, the J end lost 6 bases, and 14 bases lay between the germline ends. Germline CDR1 LGHNA, CDR2 YSLEER. The CDR3 is 15 residues long. CDR3 sequence: CASSYTPVRNSPLHF. DNA for the CDR3: TGCGCCAGCAGCTACACTCCAGTGCGTAATTCACCCCTCCACTTT.

This chain links TRBV5-1 with TRBJ2-7, with TRBD1 as a possible D gene (6 bases). The V and J ends lost 1 base and 1 base respectively, with 12 bases between them. Germline CDR1 and CDR2: SGHRS and YFSETQ. This CDR3 region has 15 residues. For the CDR3, the DNA is TGCGCCAGCAGCTTGACAGGGACCAAGTCCTACGAGCAGTACTTC. Its translation is CASSLTGTKSYEQYF.

The sample holds one count of this clone. CDR3 DNA sequence: TGTGCCAGCAGTCCCCCGGGTCTTAATCAGCCCCAGCATTTT. This translates into CASSPPGLNQPQHF. V usage is TRBV27 and J usage is TRBJ1-5, with D unclear. Trimming shortened V by 5 bases and J by 4 bases, and 12 bases separated the two germline ends. Germline V CDR1 and CDR2: MNHEY, SMNVEV (reference sequence). CDR3 length: 14 residues.

V usage is TRBV18 and J usage is TRBJ1-2; D call uncertain. Trimming shortened V by 0 bases and J by 0 bases, and 11 bases separated the two germline ends. The CDR3 spans 16 residues. The germline V gene has CDR1 KGHSH and CDR2 LQKENI. CDR3 coding DNA: TGTGCCAGCTCACCACCTAGCGGACGGACTAACTATGGCTACACCTTC. Amino acids: CASSPPSGRTNYGYTF.

The chain recombines TRBV9 with TRBJ2-3; 14 nucleotides match TRBD2. This CDR3 has 20 residues. Germline CDR1 SGDLS, CDR2 YYNGEE. Germline trimming cut 4 bases from V and 10 bases from J; bases unmatched to any gene: 23. In nucleotides, the CDR3 is TGTGCCAGCAGCCCAGGGACAGGGTCCAAGGGACTAGCGGGAGATAGGGCGCAGTATTTT. Amino acids: CASSPGTGSKGLAGDRAQYF.

The chain joins TRBV6-1 to TRBJ1-3; D uncertain. The CDR3 runs 12 residues. V gave up 8 bases and J gave up 0 bases, with 5 bases separating them. Germline V gene lookup returns CDR1 MNHNS and CDR2 SASEGT. The CDR3 region is CASRLSGNTIYF. DNA for the CDR3: TGTGCCAGCCGTCTCTCTGGAAACACCATATATTTT.

V usage is TRBV5-1 and J usage is TRBJ2-3, with D uncertain. The CDR3 consists of 13 residues. Trimming cost V 2 bases and J 4 bases, with 8 bases left between them. Germline V gives CDR1 SGHRS, CDR2 YFSETQ. CDR3 DNA sequence: TGCGCCAGCAGCTTTGAATTCCCAGATACGCAGTATTTT. Protein product: CASSFEFPDTQYF.

The chain uses TRBV5-1 and TRBJ2-1; 8 bases match TRBD2. Trimming took 6 bases from V and 7 from J; bases not matched to a gene: 9. Germline CDR1 reads SGHRS; CDR2 reads YFSETQ. There are 14 residues in the CDR3. The CDR3 sequence is CASKETSATNEQFF. CDR3 nucleotides: TGCGCCAGCAAAGAGACTAGCGCCACGAATGAGCAGTTCTTC. Full variable domain (missing parts from reference TRBV5-1 and TRBJ2-1): KAGVTQTPRYLIKTRGQQVTLSCSPISGHRSVSWYQQTPGQGLQFLFEYFSETQRNKGNFPGRFSGRQFSNSRSEMNVSTLELGDSALYLCASKETSATNEQFFGPGTRLTVL.